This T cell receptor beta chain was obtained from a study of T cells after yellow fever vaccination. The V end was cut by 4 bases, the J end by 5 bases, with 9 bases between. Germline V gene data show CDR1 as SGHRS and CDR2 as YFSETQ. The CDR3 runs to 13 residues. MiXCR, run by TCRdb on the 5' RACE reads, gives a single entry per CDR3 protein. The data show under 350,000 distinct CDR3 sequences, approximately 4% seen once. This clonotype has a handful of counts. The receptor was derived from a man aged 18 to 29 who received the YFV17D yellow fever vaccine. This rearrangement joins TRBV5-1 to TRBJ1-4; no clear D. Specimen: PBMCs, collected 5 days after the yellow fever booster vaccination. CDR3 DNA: TGCGCCAGCAGCCAACAGATGAATGAAAAACTGTTTTTT. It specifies CASSQQMNEKLFF.